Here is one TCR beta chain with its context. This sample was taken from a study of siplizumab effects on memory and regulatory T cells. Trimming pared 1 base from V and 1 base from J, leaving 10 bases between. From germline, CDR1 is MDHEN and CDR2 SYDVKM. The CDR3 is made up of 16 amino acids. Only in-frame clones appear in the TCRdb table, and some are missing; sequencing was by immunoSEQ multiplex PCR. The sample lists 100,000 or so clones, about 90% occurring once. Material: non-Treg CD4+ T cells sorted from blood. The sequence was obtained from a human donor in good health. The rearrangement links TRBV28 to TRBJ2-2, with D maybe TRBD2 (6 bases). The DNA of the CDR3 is TGTGCCAGCAGTTTATCTGGGAGGAAGAACACCGGGGAGCTGTTTTTT. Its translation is CASSLSGRKNTGELFF.